This record looks at one TCR beta chain sequence and its context. Its antigen is unknown. A multiplex PCR was run with 60 Vbeta primers and 13 Jbeta primers. This table comes from immunoSEQ multiplex PCR, and its TCRdb copy is limited to in-frame clones, with some not included. This sample has 100,000 to 150,000 clones; about 80% occur once, and the top ten carry about a tenth. The sample originates from a study of cytomegalovirus exposure and HLA in healthy donors. Findings and caveats of the study: Later analysis indicated greater clonal expansion among HLA-associated TCR beta chains than among equally common other chains.

The CDR3 has 15 residues. The germline V gene encodes CDR1 SGHVS and CDR2 FQNEAQ. J was trimmed by 10 bases and V by 1 base; bases with no gene match: 10. The receptor comes from a man aged 25 to 40 in good health and CMV-seropositive. The specimen was PBMCs. V gene TRBV7-8 combines with J gene TRBJ1-2, with 9 bases that match TRBD1. CDR3 DNA sequence: TGTGCCAGCAGCTTAGAGTGGGACAGGGTCTCTTTCTACACCTTC. Its protein product is CASSLEWDRVSFYTF.